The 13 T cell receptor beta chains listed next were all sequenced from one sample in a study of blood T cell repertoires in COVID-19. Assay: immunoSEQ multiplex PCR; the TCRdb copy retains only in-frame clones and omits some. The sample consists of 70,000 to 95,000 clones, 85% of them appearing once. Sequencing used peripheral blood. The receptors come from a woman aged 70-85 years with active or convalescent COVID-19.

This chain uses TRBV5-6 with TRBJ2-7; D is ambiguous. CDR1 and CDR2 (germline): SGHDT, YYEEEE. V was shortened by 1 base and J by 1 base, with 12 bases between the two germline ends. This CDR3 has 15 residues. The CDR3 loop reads CASSLYRLRSYEQYF. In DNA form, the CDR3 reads TGTGCCAGCAGCTTGTATAGACTGCGATCCTACGAGCAGTACTTC.

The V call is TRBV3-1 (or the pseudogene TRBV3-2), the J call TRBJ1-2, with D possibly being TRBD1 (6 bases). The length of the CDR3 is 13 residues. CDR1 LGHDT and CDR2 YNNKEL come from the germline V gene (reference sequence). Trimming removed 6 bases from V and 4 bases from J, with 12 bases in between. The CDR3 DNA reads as TGTGCCAGCAGTCTCACAGGGACCTATGGCTACACCTTC. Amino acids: CASSLTGTYGYTF.

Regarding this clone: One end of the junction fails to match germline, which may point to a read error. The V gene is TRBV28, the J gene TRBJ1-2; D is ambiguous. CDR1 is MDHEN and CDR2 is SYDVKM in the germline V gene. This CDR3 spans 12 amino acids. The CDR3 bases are TGTGCCAGCAGTTTATCCGGGTCTGCCCCCAGCTTC. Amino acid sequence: CASSLSGSAPSF.

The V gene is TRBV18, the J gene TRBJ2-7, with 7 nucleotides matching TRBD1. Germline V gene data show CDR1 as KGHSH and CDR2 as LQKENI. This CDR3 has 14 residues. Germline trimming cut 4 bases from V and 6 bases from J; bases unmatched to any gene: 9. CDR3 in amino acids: CASSQQGIEGEQYF. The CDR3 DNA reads TGTGCCAGCTCACAACAGGGGATAGAGGGCGAGCAGTACTTC. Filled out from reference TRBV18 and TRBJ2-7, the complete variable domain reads NAGVMQNPRHLVRRRGQEARLRCSPMKGHSHVYWYRQLPEEGLKFMVYLQKENIIDESGMPKERFSAEFPKEGPSILRIQQVVRGDSAAYFCASSQQGIEGEQYFGPGTRLTVT.

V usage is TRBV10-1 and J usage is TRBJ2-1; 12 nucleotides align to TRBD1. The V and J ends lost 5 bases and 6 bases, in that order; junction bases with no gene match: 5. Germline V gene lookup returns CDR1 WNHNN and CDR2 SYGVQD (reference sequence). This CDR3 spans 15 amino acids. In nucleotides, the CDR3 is TGCGCCAGCAGTCCCGGGACAGGGGGCCGCAATGAGCAGTTCTTC. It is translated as CASSPGTGGRNEQFF.

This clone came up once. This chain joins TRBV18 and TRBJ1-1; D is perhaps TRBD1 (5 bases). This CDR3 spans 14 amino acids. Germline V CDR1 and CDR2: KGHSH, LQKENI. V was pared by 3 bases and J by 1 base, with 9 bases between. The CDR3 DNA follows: TGTGCCAGCTCACCCATTCAGGGGAACACTGAAGCTTTCTTT. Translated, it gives CASSPIQGNTEAFF.

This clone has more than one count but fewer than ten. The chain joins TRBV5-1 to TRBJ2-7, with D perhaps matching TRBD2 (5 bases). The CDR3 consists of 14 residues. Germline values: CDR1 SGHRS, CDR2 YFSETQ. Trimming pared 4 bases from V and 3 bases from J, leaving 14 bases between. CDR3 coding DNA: TGCGCCAGCAGCCTAGATTTGAGGGTCTACGAGCAGTACTTC. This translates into CASSLDLRVYEQYF. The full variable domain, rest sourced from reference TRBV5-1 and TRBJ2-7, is KAGVTQTPRYLIKTRGQQVTLSCSPISGHRSVSWYQQTPGQGLQFLFEYFSETQRNKGNFPGRFSGRQFSNSRSEMNVSTLELGDSALYLCASSLDLRVYEQYFGPGTRLTVT.

The CDR3: CASSLHSRSYNSPLHF. The DNA of the CDR3 is TGTGCCAGCAGTTTACATTCCAGGTCCTATAATTCACCCCTCCACTTT. The V and J genes are TRBV28 and TRBJ1-6, with unresolved D. The germline V gene has CDR1 MDHEN and CDR2 SYDVKM. Trimming shortened V by 2 bases and J by 1 base, and 9 bases separated the two germline ends. This CDR3 comprises 16 residues.

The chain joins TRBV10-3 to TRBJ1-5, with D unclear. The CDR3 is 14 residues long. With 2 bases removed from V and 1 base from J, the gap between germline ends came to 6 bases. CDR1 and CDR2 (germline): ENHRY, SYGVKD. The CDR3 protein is CAISEVRSNQPQHF. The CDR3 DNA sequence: TGTGCCATCAGTGAGGTGAGGAGCAATCAGCCCCAGCATTTT.

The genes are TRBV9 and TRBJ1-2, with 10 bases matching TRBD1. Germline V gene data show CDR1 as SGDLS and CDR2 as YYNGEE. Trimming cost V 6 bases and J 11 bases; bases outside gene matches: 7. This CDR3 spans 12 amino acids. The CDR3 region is CASNLGQGVYTF. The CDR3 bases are TGTGCCAGCAACCTCGGACAGGGGGTGTACACCTTC.

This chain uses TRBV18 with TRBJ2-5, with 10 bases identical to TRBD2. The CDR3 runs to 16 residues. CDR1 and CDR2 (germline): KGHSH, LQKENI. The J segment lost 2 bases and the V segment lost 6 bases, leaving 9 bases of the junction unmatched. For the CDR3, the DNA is TGTGCCAGCTCGCAGACCTGGACTAGCGGTCAAGAGACCCAGTACTTC. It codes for CASSQTWTSGQETQYF.

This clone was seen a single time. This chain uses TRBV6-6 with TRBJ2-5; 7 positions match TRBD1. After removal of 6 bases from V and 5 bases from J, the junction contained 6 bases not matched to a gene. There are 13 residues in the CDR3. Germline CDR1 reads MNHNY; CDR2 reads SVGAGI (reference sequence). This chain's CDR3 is CASRQGSRETQYF. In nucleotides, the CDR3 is TGTGCCAGCAGACAGGGGAGTCGGGAGACCCAGTACTTC.

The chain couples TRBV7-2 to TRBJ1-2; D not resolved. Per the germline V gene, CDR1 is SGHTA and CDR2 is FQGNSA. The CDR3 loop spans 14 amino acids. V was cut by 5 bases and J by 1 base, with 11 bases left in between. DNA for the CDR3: TGTGCCAGCAGCCCGTCGCGCGGTAACTATGGCTACACCTTC. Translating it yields CASSPSRGNYGYTF.